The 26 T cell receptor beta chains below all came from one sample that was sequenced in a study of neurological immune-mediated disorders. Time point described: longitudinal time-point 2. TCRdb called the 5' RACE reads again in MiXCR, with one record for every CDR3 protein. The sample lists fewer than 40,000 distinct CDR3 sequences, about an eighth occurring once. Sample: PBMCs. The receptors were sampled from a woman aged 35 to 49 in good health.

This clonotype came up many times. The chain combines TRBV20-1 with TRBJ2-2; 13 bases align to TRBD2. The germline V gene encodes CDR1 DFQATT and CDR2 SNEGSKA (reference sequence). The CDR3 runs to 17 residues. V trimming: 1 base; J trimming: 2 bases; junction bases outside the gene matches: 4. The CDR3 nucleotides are TGCAGTGCTAGAGGACTAGCGGGGGGAGGAAACACCGGGGAGCTGTTTTTT. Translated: CSARGLAGGGNTGELFF.

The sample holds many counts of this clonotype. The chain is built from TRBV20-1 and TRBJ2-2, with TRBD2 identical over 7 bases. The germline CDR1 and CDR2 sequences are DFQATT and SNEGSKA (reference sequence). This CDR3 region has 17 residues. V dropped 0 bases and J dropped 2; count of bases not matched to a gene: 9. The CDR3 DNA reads TGCAGTGCTAGAGATCGGCAGCGGGACTATAACACCGGGGAGCTGTTTTTT. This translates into CSARDRQRDYNTGELFF.

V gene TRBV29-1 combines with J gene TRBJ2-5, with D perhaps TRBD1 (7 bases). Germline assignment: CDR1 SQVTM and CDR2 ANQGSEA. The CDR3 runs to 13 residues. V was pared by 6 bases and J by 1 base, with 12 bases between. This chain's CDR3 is CSVGRDSQETQYF. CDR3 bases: TGCAGCGTGGGGCGGGACAGCCAAGAGACCCAGTACTTC.

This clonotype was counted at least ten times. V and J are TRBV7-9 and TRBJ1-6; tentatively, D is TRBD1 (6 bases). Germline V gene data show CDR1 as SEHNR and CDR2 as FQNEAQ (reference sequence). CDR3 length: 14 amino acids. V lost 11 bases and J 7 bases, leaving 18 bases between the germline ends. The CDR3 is CAGSWGTQNSPLHF. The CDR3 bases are TGTGCCGGGTCGTGGGGGACACAAAATTCACCCCTCCACTTT.

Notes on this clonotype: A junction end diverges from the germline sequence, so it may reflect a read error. The CDR3 protein is CASSLVRGSSYEQYF. DNA for the CDR3: TGTGCCAGTAGCTTAGTTCGGGGCTCCTCCTACGAGCAGTACTTC. The V gene is TRBV7-2, the J gene TRBJ2-7; either TRBD1 or TRBD2 may fit D (5 bases each). This CDR3 has 15 amino acids. In germline, CDR1 is SGHTA, CDR2 FQGNSA. Based on the CDR3 plus reference TRBV7-2 and TRBJ2-7, the full variable domain is GAGVSQSPSNKVTEKGKDVELRCDPISGHTALYWYRQSLGQGLEFLIYFQGNSAPDKSGLPSDRFSAERTGGSVSTLTIQRTQQEDSAVYLCASSLVRGSSYEQYFGPGTRLTVT.

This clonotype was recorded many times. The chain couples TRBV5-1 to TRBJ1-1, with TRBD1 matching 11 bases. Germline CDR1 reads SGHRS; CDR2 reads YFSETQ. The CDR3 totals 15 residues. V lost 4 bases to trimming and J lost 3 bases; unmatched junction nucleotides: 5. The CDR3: CASSPGQGADTEAFF. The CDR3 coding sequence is TGCGCCAGCAGCCCCGGACAGGGGGCTGACACTGAAGCTTTCTTT.

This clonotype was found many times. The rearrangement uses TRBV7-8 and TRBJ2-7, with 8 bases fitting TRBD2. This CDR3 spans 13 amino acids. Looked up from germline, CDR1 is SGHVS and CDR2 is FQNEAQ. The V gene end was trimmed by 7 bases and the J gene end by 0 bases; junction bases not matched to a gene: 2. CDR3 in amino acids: CASTGGYSYEQYF. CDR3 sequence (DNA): TGTGCCAGCACGGGGGGGTACTCCTACGAGCAGTACTTC.

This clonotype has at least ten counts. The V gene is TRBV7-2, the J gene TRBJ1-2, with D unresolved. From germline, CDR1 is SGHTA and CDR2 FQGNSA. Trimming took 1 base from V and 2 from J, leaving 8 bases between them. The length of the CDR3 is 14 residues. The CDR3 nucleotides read TGTGCCAGCAGCTTAGATTGGGGAAACTATGGCTACACCTTC. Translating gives CASSLDWGNYGYTF.

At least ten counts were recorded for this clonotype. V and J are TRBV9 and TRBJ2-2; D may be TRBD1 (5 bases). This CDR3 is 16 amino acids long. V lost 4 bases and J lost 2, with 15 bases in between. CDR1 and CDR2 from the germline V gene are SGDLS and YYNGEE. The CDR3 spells CASSPRVGFNTGELFF. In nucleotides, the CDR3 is TGTGCCAGCAGCCCCAGGGTAGGGTTTAACACCGGGGAGCTGTTTTTT.

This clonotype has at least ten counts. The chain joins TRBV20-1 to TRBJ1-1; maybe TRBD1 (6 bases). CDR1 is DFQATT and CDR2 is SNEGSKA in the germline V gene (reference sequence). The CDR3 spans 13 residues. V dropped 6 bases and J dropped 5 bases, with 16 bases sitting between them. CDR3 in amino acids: CSARSQGGTEAFF. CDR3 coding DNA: TGCAGTGCCCGGTCACAGGGTGGGACTGAAGCTTTCTTT.

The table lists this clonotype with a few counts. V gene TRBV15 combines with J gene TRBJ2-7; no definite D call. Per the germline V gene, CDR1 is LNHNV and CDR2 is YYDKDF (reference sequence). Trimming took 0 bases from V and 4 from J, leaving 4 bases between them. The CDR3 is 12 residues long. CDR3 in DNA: TGTGCCACCAGCAGAGATAGGTACGAGCAGTACTTC. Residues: CATSRDRYEQYF.

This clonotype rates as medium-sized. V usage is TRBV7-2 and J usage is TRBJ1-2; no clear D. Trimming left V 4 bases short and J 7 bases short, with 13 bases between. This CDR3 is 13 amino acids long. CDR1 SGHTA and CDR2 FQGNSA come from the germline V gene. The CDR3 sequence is CASSYWSFSGYTF. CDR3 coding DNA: TGTGCCAGCAGCTACTGGAGTTTTTCTGGCTACACCTTC.

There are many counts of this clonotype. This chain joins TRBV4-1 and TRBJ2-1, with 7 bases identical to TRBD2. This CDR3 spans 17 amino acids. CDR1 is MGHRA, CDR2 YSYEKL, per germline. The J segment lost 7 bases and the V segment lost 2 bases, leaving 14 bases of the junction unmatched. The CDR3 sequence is CASSQPGRGTGRNEQFF. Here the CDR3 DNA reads TGCGCCAGCAGCCAACCTGGGCGGGGGACCGGTAGAAATGAGCAGTTCTTC.

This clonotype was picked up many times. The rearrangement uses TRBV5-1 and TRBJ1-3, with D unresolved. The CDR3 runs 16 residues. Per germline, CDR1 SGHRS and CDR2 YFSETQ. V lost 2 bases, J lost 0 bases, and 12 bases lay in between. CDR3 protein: CASSLGGLSSGNTIYF. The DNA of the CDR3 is TGCGCCAGCAGCTTAGGTGGGCTGAGCTCTGGAAACACCATATATTTT.

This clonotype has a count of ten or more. CDR3 sequence reads: CASSPGQGSNQPQHF. As DNA, the CDR3 is TGCGCCAGCAGCCCCGGACAGGGGAGCAATCAGCCCCAGCATTTT. V and J are TRBV5-1 and TRBJ1-5, with 9 positions matching TRBD1. This CDR3 is 15 amino acids long. Germline V gene lookup returns CDR1 SGHRS and CDR2 YFSETQ. V was pared by 4 bases and J by 1 base, with 3 bases of the junction left unmatched.

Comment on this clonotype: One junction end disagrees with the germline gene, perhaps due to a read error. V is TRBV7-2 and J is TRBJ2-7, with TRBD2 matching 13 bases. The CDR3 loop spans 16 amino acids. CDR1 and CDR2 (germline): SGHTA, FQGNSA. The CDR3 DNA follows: TGTGCCAGCCGCTTAATGGGACTAGCGGGACCCTACGAGCAGTACTTC. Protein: CASRLMGLAGPYEQYF.

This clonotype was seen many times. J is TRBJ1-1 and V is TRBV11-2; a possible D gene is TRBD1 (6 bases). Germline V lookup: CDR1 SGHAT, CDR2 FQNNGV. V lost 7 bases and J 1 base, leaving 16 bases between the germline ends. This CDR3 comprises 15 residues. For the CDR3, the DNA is TGTGCCAGCATTGGGGGGCGGGGTTCGAACACTGAAGCTTTCTTT. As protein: CASIGGRGSNTEAFF.

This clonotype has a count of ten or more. CDR3 sequence reads: CASSLYRAGANVLTF. CDR3 in DNA: TGTGCCAGCAGTCTCTACAGGGCTGGGGCCAACGTCCTGACTTTC. This chain joins TRBV12-3 or TRBV12-4 and TRBJ2-6; D possibly corresponds to TRBD1 (6 bases). Trimming stripped 5 bases from V and 2 bases from J, with 10 bases between. The CDR3 covers 15 residues.

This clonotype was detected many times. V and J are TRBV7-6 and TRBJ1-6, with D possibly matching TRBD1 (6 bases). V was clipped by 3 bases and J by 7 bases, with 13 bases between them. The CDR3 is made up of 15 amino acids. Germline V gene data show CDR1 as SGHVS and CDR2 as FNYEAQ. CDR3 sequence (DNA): TGTGCCAGCAGCTTCGACGGGGGCCCAAATTCACCCCTCCACTTT. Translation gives CASSFDGGPNSPLHF.

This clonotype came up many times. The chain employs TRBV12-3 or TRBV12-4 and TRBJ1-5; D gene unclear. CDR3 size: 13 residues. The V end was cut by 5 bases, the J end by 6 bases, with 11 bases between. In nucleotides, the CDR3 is TGTGCCAGCAGTCCCCAGATGGGTCAGCCCCAGCATTTT. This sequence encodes CASSPQMGQPQHF.

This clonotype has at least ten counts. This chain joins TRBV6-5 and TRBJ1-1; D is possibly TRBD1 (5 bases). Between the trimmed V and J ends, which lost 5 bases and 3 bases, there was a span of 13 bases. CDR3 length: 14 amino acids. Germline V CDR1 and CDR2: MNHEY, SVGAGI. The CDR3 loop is CASSDSNRDTEAFF. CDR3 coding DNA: TGTGCCAGCAGTGACAGCAACCGGGACACTGAAGCTTTCTTT.

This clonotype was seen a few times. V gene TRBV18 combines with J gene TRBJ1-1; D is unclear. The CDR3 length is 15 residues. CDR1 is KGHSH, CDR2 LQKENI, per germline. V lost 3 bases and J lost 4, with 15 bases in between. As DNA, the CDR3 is TGTGCCAGCTCACCCGGACGGGTCAGGAGCACTGAAGCTTTCTTT. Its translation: CASSPGRVRSTEAFF.

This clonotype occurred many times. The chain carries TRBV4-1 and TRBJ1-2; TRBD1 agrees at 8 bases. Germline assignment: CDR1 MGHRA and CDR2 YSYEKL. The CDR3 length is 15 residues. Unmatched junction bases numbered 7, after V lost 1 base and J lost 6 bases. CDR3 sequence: CASSQGGQAGDGYTF. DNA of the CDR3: TGCGCCAGCAGCCAAGGGGGACAGGCGGGTGATGGCTACACCTTC.

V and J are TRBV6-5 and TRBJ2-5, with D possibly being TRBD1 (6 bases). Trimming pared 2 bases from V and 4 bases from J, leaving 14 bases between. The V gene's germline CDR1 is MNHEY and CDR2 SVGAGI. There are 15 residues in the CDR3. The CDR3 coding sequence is TGTGCCAGCAGTTACGCCGGACAGATAGTAGAGACCCAGTACTTC. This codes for CASSYAGQIVETQYF.

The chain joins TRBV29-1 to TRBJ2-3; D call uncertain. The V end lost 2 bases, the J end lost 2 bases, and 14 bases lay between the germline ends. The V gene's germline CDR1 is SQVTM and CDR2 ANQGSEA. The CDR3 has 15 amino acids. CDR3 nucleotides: TGCAGCGTTGAACTAGGAGAAGAAGACACAGATACGCAGTATTTT. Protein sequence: CSVELGEEDTDTQYF.

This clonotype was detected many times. CDR3 amino acids: CASSRLGQGHQPQHF. For the CDR3, the DNA is TGTGCCAGCAGCCGCTTAGGCCAGGGGCATCAGCCCCAGCATTTT. The V call is TRBV12-3 or TRBV12-4, the J call TRBJ1-5; a weak D match, TRBD1 (6 bases). Trimming shortened V by 6 bases and J by 5 bases, and 17 bases separated the two germline ends. The CDR3 has 15 amino acids.